The 29 T cell receptor beta chains below come from one sample, sequenced in a study of CD8+CD57+ T cells in acquired aplastic anemia. All patients picked for sequencing had shown, by flow cytometry, an expansion of CD8+CD57+ cells. The TCR beta profiling, which covered VDJ combination and CDR3 sequence, was carried out using genomic DNA as the template. TCRdb re-derived calls from the reads in MiXCR, one entry per CDR3 protein. This sample has 150,000 to 160,000 distinct CDR3 sequences; over 50% occur once, and the top ten carry around 12%. The sequenced sample consisted of sorted CD4+, CD8+, or CD8+CD57+ T cells (not recorded which) from PBMCs. All receptors derive from a human donor with aplastic anemia.

CDR3 region: CASSLGTGMGGTDTQYF. CDR3 nucleotides: TGTGCCAGCAGCTTGGGGACAGGGATGGGTGGCACAGATACGCAGTATTTT. This rearrangement joins TRBV5-4 to TRBJ2-3; 8 bases match TRBD1. Germline lookup yields CDR1 SGHNT and CDR2 YYREEE (reference sequence). V was clipped by 0 bases and J by 1 base; unmatched bases: 7. The CDR3 extends over 17 amino acids.

Ten or more counts support this clonotype. The V and J genes are TRBV19 and TRBJ1-3; 8 bases line up with TRBD1. The CDR3 consists of 15 residues. Germline V gene lookup returns CDR1 LNHDA and CDR2 SQIVND (reference sequence). V gave up 1 base and J gave up 4 bases; unmatched junction bases: 3. The CDR3 DNA follows: TGTGCCAGTAGTATAGTCGACAGGGGAGGAAACACCATATATTTT. Its protein is CASSIVDRGGNTIYF.

This clonotype was recorded many times. One end of the junction does not line up with germline, which may come from a read error. V usage is TRBV4-2 and J usage is TRBJ1-1; maybe TRBD1 (5 bases). The germline V gene encodes CDR1 LGHNA and CDR2 YNFKEQ. The CDR3 spans 13 residues. CDR3 nucleotides: TGTGCCAGCAGCCAGGGGGTGGAGGCCTACCTCTTATTT. Translation: CASSQGVEAYLLF.

The rearrangement links TRBV4-1 to TRBJ2-3; TRBD2 matches at 9 bases. With 1 base clipped from V and 5 bases from J, the junction kept 7 bases outside the gene matches. The CDR3 contains 16 residues. CDR1 and CDR2 (germline): MGHRA, YSYEKL. The DNA for the CDR3 is TGCGCCAGCAGCCAAGGCGCGGGGGGGCAGAGAGATACGCAGTATTTT. Its translation is CASSQGAGGQRDTQYF.

This clonotype appeared once. The chain couples TRBV2 to TRBJ2-3; no clear D gene. This CDR3 contains 15 residues. The V end lost 6 bases, the J end lost 0 bases, and 13 bases lay between the germline ends. The germline gives CDR1 SNHLY, CDR2 FYNNEI. For the CDR3, the DNA is TGTGCCAGCAGCGCCGAAGACGGTAGCACAGATACGCAGTATTTT. Translating gives CASSAEDGSTDTQYF.

This clonotype was counted many times. The J gene is TRBJ2-4, the V gene TRBV20-1; 10 bases fit TRBD1. Germline V gene lookup returns CDR1 DFQATT and CDR2 SNEGSKA (reference sequence). With V trimmed by 0 bases and J by 9 bases, 11 bases remained unmatched. The CDR3 sequence is 16 residues long. CDR3 protein: CSARDIPGQGRFIQYF. CDR3 nucleotides: TGCAGTGCTAGAGACATCCCGGGACAGGGGAGATTCATTCAGTACTTC.

The sample holds one count of this clonotype. The junction differs from germline at one of its ends, possibly a read error. The rearrangement joins TRBV4-1 to TRBJ1-1, with D possibly matching TRBD1 (5 bases). CDR1 is MGHRA, CDR2 YSYEKL, per germline. This CDR3 is built from 13 residues. CDR3 DNA: TGCGCCAGCAGCCAGGGGGGGGAGGCCTACCTCTTATTT. It encodes CASSQGGEAYLLF.

Remarks on this clonotype: This may come from a read error, since a much larger clone is one base off. The chain uses TRBV4-2 and TRBJ2-6; D possibly uses TRBD1 or TRBD2 (5 bases each). Germline loops: CDR1 LGHNA, CDR2 YNFKEQ. CDR3 size: 17 residues. CDR3 sequence reads: CAGSRLGESTGANVLTF. The CDR3 DNA follows: TGTGCCGGCAGCCGGTTGGGGGAAAGCACTGGGGCCAACGTCCTGACTTTC.

V is TRBV7-8 and J is TRBJ2-5; TRBD2 matches at 12 bases. The V gene end was trimmed by 4 bases and the J gene end by 5 bases; junction bases not matched to a gene: 11. Per the germline V gene, CDR1 is SGHVS and CDR2 is FQNEAQ. The CDR3 runs to 17 residues. Here the CDR3 reads CASSSGLAGRAGETQYF. CDR3 bases: TGTGCCAGCAGCTCTGGACTAGCGGGGCGAGCGGGTGAGACCCAGTACTTC.

The CDR3 sequence: CASKRTSGSYEQYF. As DNA, the CDR3 is TGTGCCAGCAAAAGAACTAGCGGGTCCTACGAGCAGTACTTC. The chain carries TRBV2 and TRBJ2-7; 9 nucleotides align to TRBD2. The germline V gene has CDR1 SNHLY and CDR2 FYNNEI. The V segment lost 7 bases and the J segment 1 base; nucleotides outside the gene matches: 5. The CDR3 covers 14 residues.

This clonotype was found many times. V gene TRBV9 combines with J gene TRBJ2-5; a possible D gene is TRBD2 (6 bases). Germline V lookup: CDR1 SGDLS, CDR2 YYNGEE. This CDR3 contains 16 residues. V lost 0 bases, J lost 0 bases, and 12 bases lay in between. CDR3 coding DNA: TGTGCCAGCAGCGTAGCGGGGACTCGAGACCAAGAGACCCAGTACTTC. Its translation is CASSVAGTRDQETQYF. Based on the CDR3 plus reference TRBV9 and TRBJ2-5, the full variable domain is DSGVTQTPKHLITATGQRVTLRCSPRSGDLSVYWYQQSLDQGLQFLIQYYNGEERAKGNILERFSAQQFPDLHSELNLSSLELGDSALYFCASSVAGTRDQETQYFGPGTRLLVL.

To note about this clonotype: The junction departs from the called germline gene at one end, perhaps through a read error. V usage is TRBV29-1 and J usage is TRBJ2-7; TRBD1 might be the D (6 bases). The germline CDR1 and CDR2 sequences are SQVTM and ANQGSEA. The CDR3 sequence is 15 residues long. In nucleotides, the CDR3 is TGCAGCGTTGAAGTCGGCGAGGACAGACTCTACGAGCAGCACTTC. Encoded protein: CSVEVGEDRLYEQHF.

The chain uses TRBV12-3 or TRBV12-4 and TRBJ2-2, with D unresolved. The CDR3 length is 15 residues. The V and J ends lost 6 bases and 2 bases respectively, with 13 bases between them. This CDR3 is CASRGSLTNTGELFF. The CDR3 bases are TGTGCCAGCAGGGGATCTTTGACCAACACCGGGGAGCTGTTTTTT.

This clonotype appeared many times. This chain connects TRBV6-1 to TRBJ2-3, with 11 bases lining up with TRBD1. V was pared by 4 bases and J by 4 bases, with 4 bases of the junction left unmatched. Germline V lookup: CDR1 MNHNS, CDR2 SASEGT. This CDR3 is built from 15 residues. The CDR3 region is CASSGRTGGADTQYF. The CDR3 region has the DNA TGTGCCAGCAGTGGAAGGACAGGGGGCGCAGATACGCAGTATTTT.

CDR3 sequence: CASSAGHSSTF. The CDR3 DNA follows: TGTGCCAGCAGTGCTGGACACAGCAGCACCTTC. This rearrangement joins TRBV25-1 to TRBJ1-2; weak D call: TRBD1 (5 bases). CDR1 is MGHDK, CDR2 SYGVNS, per germline. The CDR3 is 11 residues long. The V and J ends lost 4 bases and 13 bases respectively, with 13 bases between them.

Notes on this clonotype: This may stem from a read error, because a much larger clone lies one nucleotide away. The chain links TRBV4-1 to TRBJ1-1; TRBD1 might be the D (5 bases). Germline lookup yields CDR1 MGHRA and CDR2 YSYEKL. The CDR3 sequence is 17 residues long. Written as DNA, the CDR3 is TGCGCCAGCAGCCGGGACGTTCCCCTTACCTTGAACACTGAAGCTTCCTTT. Protein product: CASSRDVPLTLNTEASF.

This clonotype was observed a few times. The chain joins TRBV27 to TRBJ1-1; possible D gene TRBD1, 6 bases. This CDR3 is built from 13 residues. Per germline, CDR1 MNHEY and CDR2 SMNVEV (reference sequence). The V and J ends lost 8 bases and 4 bases respectively, with 14 bases between them. The chain's CDR3 is CASAYSRGTEAFF. The DNA of the CDR3 is TGTGCCAGCGCCTACTCCAGGGGCACTGAAGCTTTCTTT.

This sequence joins TRBV24-1 and TRBJ2-3, with 7 bases aligning to TRBD2. Germline assignment: CDR1 KGHDR and CDR2 SFDVKD. The CDR3 consists of 16 residues. J was trimmed by 1 base and V by 1 base; bases with no gene match: 4. The CDR3 sequence is CATSDFTSAGTDTQYF. In DNA, the CDR3 is TGTGCCACCAGTGATTTCACTAGCGCCGGCACAGATACGCAGTATTTT.

The chain combines TRBV20-1 with TRBJ1-2, with TRBD1 matching over 8 bases. V dropped 6 bases and J dropped 4; count of bases not matched to a gene: 13. In germline, CDR1 is DFQATT, CDR2 SNEGSKA (reference sequence). The CDR3 is 15 residues long. CDR3 protein: CSAESDGTGAYGYTF. The CDR3, as DNA: TGCAGTGCAGAGTCCGACGGGACAGGAGCCTATGGCTACACCTTC.

This clonotype has at least ten counts. This chain connects TRBV6-5 to TRBJ2-7; D might be TRBD1 (6 bases). Per germline, CDR1 MNHEY and CDR2 SVGAGI. The CDR3 extends over 14 amino acids. V was trimmed by 2 bases and J by 0 bases, leaving 8 bases between them. The CDR3 region is CASSYGTSSYEQYF. DNA for the CDR3: TGTGCCAGCAGTTACGGGACAAGCTCCTACGAGCAGTACTTC.

This clonotype was picked up many times. The chain recombines TRBV7-9 with TRBJ1-3; D unclear. V was trimmed by 6 bases and J by 6 bases, leaving 6 bases between them. The CDR3 length is 11 residues. Germline V gives CDR1 SEHNR, CDR2 FQNEAQ (reference sequence). The CDR3 sequence is CASSFLNTIYF. The CDR3, as DNA: TGTGCCAGCAGTTTCTTAAACACCATATATTTT.

V and J are TRBV15 and TRBJ1-1; 8 positions agree with TRBD1. The germline V gene has CDR1 LNHNV and CDR2 YYDKDF (reference sequence). The CDR3 is 14 residues long. V dropped 2 bases and J dropped 5; count of bases not matched to a gene: 4. CDR3 coding DNA: TGTGCCACCAGCAGACAGGGGGCTCGTACTGAAGCTTTCTTT. Translated: CATSRQGARTEAFF.

The CDR3 is CASSPYISGYEQYF. The CDR3 DNA reads as TGTGCCAGTAGCCCATACATTTCGGGGTACGAGCAGTACTTC. The rearrangement joins TRBV19 to TRBJ2-7; D is possibly TRBD2 (5 bases). The CDR3 has 14 residues. Trimming took off 6 bases at V and 4 bases at J, with 16 bases between the two ends. Germline values: CDR1 LNHDA, CDR2 SQIVND (reference sequence).

This clonotype was detected only once. The rearrangement joins TRBV11-1 to TRBJ2-5, with 12 nucleotides matching TRBD1. The junction had 6 bases not matched to a gene; V was cut back by 8 bases and J by 5 bases. This CDR3 contains 14 residues. In germline, CDR1 is SGHAT, CDR2 FQDESV (reference sequence). The CDR3 spells CASAGTGGIETQYF. DNA of the CDR3: TGTGCCAGCGCCGGGACAGGGGGCATTGAGACCCAGTACTTC.

The V gene is TRBV29-1, the J gene TRBJ2-7; D is undetermined. Per germline, CDR1 SQVTM and CDR2 ANQGSEA. The CDR3 is 11 residues long. With 4 bases removed from V and 3 bases from J, the gap between germline ends came to 7 bases. DNA for the CDR3: TGCAGCGTTGGTATGGTCTACGAGCAGTACTTC. It translates to CSVGMVYEQYF.

This clonotype was picked up a small number of times. The rearrangement uses TRBV2 and TRBJ2-5; D possibly corresponds to TRBD2 (6 bases). Deletions cut 7 bases from V and 5 bases from J, with 11 bases between. Germline values: CDR1 SNHLY, CDR2 FYNNEI. The CDR3 loop spans 12 amino acids. The CDR3: CASIGLPETQYF. CDR3 in DNA: TGTGCCAGCATAGGACTACCGGAGACCCAGTACTTC.

The chain joins TRBV2 to TRBJ1-2; D is ambiguous. CDR1 and CDR2 (germline): SNHLY, FYNNEI. Trimming cost V 5 bases and J 0 bases, with 10 bases left between them. The CDR3 length is 14 residues. The CDR3 is CASSYAKANYGYTF. The CDR3 nucleotides read TGTGCCAGCAGTTATGCCAAAGCTAACTATGGCTACACCTTC.

The V gene is TRBV6-1, the J gene TRBJ2-2; D perhaps matches TRBD1 (6 bases). V lost 5 bases and J lost 8, with 9 bases in between. The CDR3 consists of 12 residues. CDR1 MNHNS and CDR2 SASEGT come from the germline V gene. This CDR3 is CASSQQGGELFF. The CDR3 DNA reads as TGTGCCAGCAGTCAACAGGGTGGGGAGCTGTTTTTT.

This chain uses TRBV6-4 with TRBJ2-7, with TRBD2 matching 12 bases. Trimming at V came to 5 bases and at J to 9 bases, leaving 8 bases not matched to a gene. CDR3 length equals 14 residues. Looked up from germline, CDR1 is MRHNA and CDR2 is SNTAGT. Here the CDR3 reads CASSRTSGAIGQYF. CDR3 sequence (DNA): TGTGCCAGCAGTCGGACTAGCGGGGCCATAGGGCAGTACTTC.